This record concerns one T cell receptor (beta chain) sequence. This CDR3 comprises 13 residues. Germline CDR1 is SGHRS and CDR2 is YFSETQ. Deletions cut 4 bases from V and 5 bases from J, with 13 bases between. The source of the sample is a study of T cells in Graves' hyperthyroidism and ophthalmopathy. RNA transcripts provided the source from which TCR beta CDR3 regions were amplified. The primer set for the first-round RT-PCR of the TCR CDR3 was HTBI. MiXCR, run by TCRdb on the multiplex PCR reads, gives a single entry per CDR3 protein. This sample has roughly 500,000 distinct CDR3 sequences; about 22% occur once, and the top ten carry under 55%.

V usage is TRBV5-1 and J usage is TRBJ2-7; D remains unclear. The sequence derives from a woman aged 70-85 years with Graves' ophthalmopathy. The specimen was blood. Written as DNA, the CDR3 is TGCGCCAGCAGCCACCCTCATCTCAACGAGCAGTACTTC. It is translated as CASSHPHLNEQYF.